The TCR beta chain under discussion was sequenced for a study of OX40 agonist ivuxolimab in advanced cancers. The wider study: The dose-escalation cohort had hepatocellular carcinoma, melanoma, renal cell or head and neck cancer.

Points on this clone: Its matching antigen is unknown.

Study-wide results and caveats: Not determined was the antigen specificity of the expanded peripheral T cells. Low normalized T-cell clonal expansion was additionally recorded for some nonresponders. Clonal expansion from baseline to week 6 occurred in both CD4+ and CD8+ T cells.

Profiled with immunoSEQ multiplex PCR; TCRdb holds only in-frame clones, not every one. The repertoire has about 62,000 clones, roughly 78% of them found once; the top ten carry 11%. The V gene's germline CDR1 is SEHNR and CDR2 FQNEAQ (reference sequence). This CDR3 comprises 15 residues. V lost 1 base and J 2 bases, leaving 11 bases between the germline ends. This specimen was CD4+ or CD8+ T cells sorted from blood, taken in a trial of the OX40 agonist ivuxolimab. This chain joins TRBV7-9 and TRBJ1-1; D gene unclear. This TCR derives from an adult with an advanced solid tumor such as melanoma, head and neck, liver or kidney cancer. The CDR3 DNA sequence: TGTGCCAGCAGCTTAGTGGTGGGAGTTAACACTGAAGCTTTCTTT. As protein: CASSLVVGVNTEAFF.